The text below deals with one TCR beta chain. The authors' processing: Estimation of nucleated cell counts relied on the amplification of reference gene primers. The protocol was immunoSEQ multiplex PCR, while the TCRdb copy is restricted to in-frame clones and leaves out a portion. The V and J calls and the clone size are those of that table, but D and trimming were determined from the DNA. Here the sample spans nearly 15,000 clones, roughly 88% being singletons. The data belong to a study of blood T cell repertoires in COVID-19. Study summary: Donors in the United States, Italy and Spain gave samples during acute or convalescent COVID-19. T cells, B-cell-depleted T cells, or PBMCs provided the cDNA or gDNA that served as material.

The CDR3 length is 17 residues. Germline V gives CDR1 SGHRS, CDR2 YFSETQ. V lost 2 bases to trimming and J lost 0 bases; unmatched junction nucleotides: 7. This clonotype was obtained from a human donor in a cohort sampled during active COVID-19. This chain uses TRBV5-1 with TRBJ2-3; 9 bases fit TRBD2. The sample consisted of peripheral blood. The CDR3 loop reads CASSFRGTSGSTDTQYF. The CDR3, as DNA: TGCGCCAGCAGCTTTCGGGGTACTAGCGGGAGCACAGATACGCAGTATTTT.